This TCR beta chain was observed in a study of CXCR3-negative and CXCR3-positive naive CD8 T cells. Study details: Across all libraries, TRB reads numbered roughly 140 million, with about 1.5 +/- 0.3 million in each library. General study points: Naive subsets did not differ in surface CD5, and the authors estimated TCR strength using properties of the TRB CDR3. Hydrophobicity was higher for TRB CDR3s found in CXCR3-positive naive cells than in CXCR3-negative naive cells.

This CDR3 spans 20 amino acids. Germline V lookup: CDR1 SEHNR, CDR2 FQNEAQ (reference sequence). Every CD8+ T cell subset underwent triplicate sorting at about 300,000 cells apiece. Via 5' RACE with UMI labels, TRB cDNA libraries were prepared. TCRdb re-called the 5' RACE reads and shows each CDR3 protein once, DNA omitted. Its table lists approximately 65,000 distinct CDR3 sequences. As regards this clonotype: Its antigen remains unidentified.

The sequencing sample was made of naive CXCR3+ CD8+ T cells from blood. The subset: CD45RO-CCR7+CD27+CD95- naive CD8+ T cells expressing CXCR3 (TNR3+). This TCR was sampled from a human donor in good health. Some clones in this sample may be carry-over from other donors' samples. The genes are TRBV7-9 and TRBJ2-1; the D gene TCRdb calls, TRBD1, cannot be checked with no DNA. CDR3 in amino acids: CASSLAGITYPGQGVHEQFF.